This T cell receptor beta chain was recovered during a study of T cells in Graves' hyperthyroidism and ophthalmopathy. This CDR3 has 14 amino acids. The ends were cut back, 8 bases at V and 7 bases at J, with 15 bases in the middle. CDR1 is SNHLY and CDR2 is FYNNEI in the germline V gene. Researchers amplified the TCR beta CDR3 regions from RNA transcripts. TCR CDR3 regions were first amplified by RT-PCR with HTBI primers. TCRdb independently ran MiXCR on the multiplex PCR reads; one entry per CDR3 protein. The top ten hold 34% of the sample, which has 350,000 to 450,000 distinct CDR3 sequences, about 18% seen once. The sample holds many counts of this clonotype. Patients aged 18 to 65 had newly diagnosed hyperthyroidism that had lasted under 2 months. Orbital computed tomography and thyroid ultrasound, together with serum TRAb and thyroxine and clinical symptoms, were used for diagnoses. At first hyperthyroidism diagnosis, before any ophthalmopathy symptoms, the blood sample was collected.

The sample was blood. The chain combines TRBV2 with TRBJ1-6, with D maybe TRBD1 (5 bases). The sequence was obtained from a woman in her 30s with Graves' hyperthyroidism that later progressed to Graves' ophthalmopathy. DNA for the CDR3: TGTGCCAGCGGGGGGAGCTTCCGGAATTCACCCCTCCACTTT. Its translation is CASGGSFRNSPLHF. The full variable domain, completed using reference TRBV2 and TRBJ1-6, is EPEVTQTPSHQVTQMGQEVILRCVPISNHLYFYWYRQILGQKVEFLVSFYNNEISEKSEIFDDQFSVERPDGSNFTLKIRSTKLEDSAMYFCASGGSFRNSPLHFGNGTRLTVT.